The clone carrying this TCR beta chain was counted at least ten times. Its antigen is unidentified. The data originate from a study of blood T cells in healthy people across ages. Study at large: Template-switching capture recovered about one barcoded beta molecule per two T cells. Findings of the study overall: It was the long-lived donors that had more naive CD4+ cells and higher diversity than aged donors.

Healthy Caucasians from Russia aged about 6 to 90 served as donors. At least 6 million PBMCs were isolated per sample. Sample-barcoded 5' priming and a J-beta primer mix drove a second PCR of about 6 to 12 cycles. Via MiXCR, TCRdb re-called the 5' RACE reads, giving one row per CDR3 protein. The sample lists some 900,000 distinct CDR3 sequences, under 30% occurring once. CDR1 and CDR2 (germline): MGHDK, SYGVNS. V shed 2 bases, J shed 10 bases, and the junction held 20 bases outside the gene matches. This CDR3 is 18 amino acids long. V gene TRBV25-1 combines with J gene TRBJ2-1; 7 bases line up with TRBD1. The clonotype comes from a woman of 80 years or more in good health. Sequencing was done on a sample of blood. CDR3 DNA sequence: TGTGCCAGCAGTGAAGAGAGGTTTTGGGCAGGGGGAAATAGGGAGCAGTTCTTC. It translates to CASSEERFWAGGNREQFF.